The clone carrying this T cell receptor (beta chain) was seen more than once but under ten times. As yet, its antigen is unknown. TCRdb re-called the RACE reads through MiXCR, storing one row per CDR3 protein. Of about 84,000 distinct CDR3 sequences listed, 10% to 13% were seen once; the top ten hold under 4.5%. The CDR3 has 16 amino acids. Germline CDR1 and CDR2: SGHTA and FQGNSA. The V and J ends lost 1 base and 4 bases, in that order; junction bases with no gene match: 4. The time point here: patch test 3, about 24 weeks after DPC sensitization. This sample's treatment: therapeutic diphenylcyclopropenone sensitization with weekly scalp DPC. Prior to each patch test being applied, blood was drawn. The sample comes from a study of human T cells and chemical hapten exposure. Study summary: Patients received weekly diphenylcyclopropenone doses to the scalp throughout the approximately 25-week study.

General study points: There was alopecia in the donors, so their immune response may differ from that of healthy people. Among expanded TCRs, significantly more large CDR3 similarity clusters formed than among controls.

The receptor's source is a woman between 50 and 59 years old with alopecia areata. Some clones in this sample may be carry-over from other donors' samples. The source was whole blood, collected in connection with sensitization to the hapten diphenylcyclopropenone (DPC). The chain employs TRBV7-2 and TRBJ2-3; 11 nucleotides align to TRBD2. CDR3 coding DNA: TGTGCCAGCAGCTTAGTCGGGACTAGCGGAGCAGATACGCAGTATTTT. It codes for CASSLVGTSGADTQYF. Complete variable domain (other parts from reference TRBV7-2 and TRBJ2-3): GAGVSQSPSNKVTEKGKDVELRCDPISGHTALYWYRQSLGQGLEFLIYFQGNSAPDKSGLPSDRFSAERTGGSVSTLTIQRTQQEDSAVYLCASSLVGTSGADTQYFGPGTRLTVL.